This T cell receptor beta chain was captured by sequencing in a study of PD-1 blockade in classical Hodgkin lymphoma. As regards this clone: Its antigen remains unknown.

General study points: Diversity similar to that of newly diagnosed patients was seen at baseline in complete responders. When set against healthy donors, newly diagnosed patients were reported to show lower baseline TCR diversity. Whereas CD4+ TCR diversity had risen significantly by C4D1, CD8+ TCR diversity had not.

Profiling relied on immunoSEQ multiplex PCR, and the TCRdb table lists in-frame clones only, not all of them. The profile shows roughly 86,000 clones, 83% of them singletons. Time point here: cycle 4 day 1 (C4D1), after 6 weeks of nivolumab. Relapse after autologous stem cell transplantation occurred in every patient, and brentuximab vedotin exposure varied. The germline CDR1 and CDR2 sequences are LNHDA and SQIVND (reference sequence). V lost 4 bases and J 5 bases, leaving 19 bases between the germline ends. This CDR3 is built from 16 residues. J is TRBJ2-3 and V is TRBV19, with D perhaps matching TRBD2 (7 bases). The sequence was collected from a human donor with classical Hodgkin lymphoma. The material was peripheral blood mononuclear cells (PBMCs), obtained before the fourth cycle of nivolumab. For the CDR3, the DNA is TGTGCCAGTAGTAACGGACTAGACCCCAGGGGAGATACGCAGTATTTT. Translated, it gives CASSNGLDPRGDTQYF.